This entry lists 14 T cell receptor beta chains sequenced from one sample in a study of T cell responses to AZD1222 COVID-19 vaccine. Clones were read by immunoSEQ multiplex PCR, and TCRdb kept only the in-frame ones, dropping some. The sample has around 100,000 clones, about 85% seen once; the top ten hold more than 1.5%. Sequenced here: peripheral blood, sampled on day 0 of AZD1222 vaccination. All receptors come from an adult in good health.

J is TRBJ2-2 and V is TRBV30; 11 nucleotides line up with TRBD2. Germline V gives CDR1 GTSNPN, CDR2 SVGIG (reference sequence). J gave up 1 base and V 3 bases, and 4 bases lay outside the gene matches. This CDR3 region has 16 residues. The chain's CDR3 is CAWRGLAGGNTGELFF. In DNA, the CDR3 is TGTGCCTGGAGGGGCCTAGCGGGAGGGAACACCGGGGAGCTGTTTTTT.

The gene calls are TRBV4-3 and TRBJ2-3, with TRBD2 matching over 13 bases. The V segment lost 0 bases and the J segment 6 bases; nucleotides outside the gene matches: 12. CDR1 LGHNA and CDR2 YSLEER come from the germline V gene. The CDR3 is 19 residues long. The CDR3 spells CASSQDQTGTSGTFDTQYF. CDR3 nucleotides: TGCGCCAGCAGCCAAGATCAGACCGGGACTAGCGGGACTTTCGATACGCAGTATTTT.

The rearrangement uses TRBV10-3 and TRBJ2-3; 8 bases are a match to TRBD1. J gave up 4 bases and V 5 bases, and 8 bases lay outside the gene matches. CDR1 and CDR2 (germline): ENHRY, SYGVKD. There are 15 residues in the CDR3. This CDR3 is CAISLTGQVPDTQYF. CDR3 in DNA: TGTGCCATCAGTTTGACGGGACAGGTCCCAGATACGCAGTATTTT.

This sequence joins TRBV4-2 and TRBJ1-2, with D tentatively TRBD1 (6 bases). Germline CDR1 is LGHNA and CDR2 is YNFKEQ. The V end was cut by 0 bases, the J end by 8 bases, with 13 bases between. This CDR3 is built from 14 residues. The CDR3, as DNA: TGTGCCAGCAGCCAAGACAGGGGATGGACCGGCTACACCTTC. Protein product: CASSQDRGWTGYTF.

The chain combines TRBV9 with TRBJ1-4; no reliable D call. Trimming left V 3 bases short and J 0 bases short, with 9 bases between. Germline CDR1 reads SGDLS; CDR2 reads YYNGEE. This CDR3 region has 15 residues. CDR3 DNA sequence: TGTGCCAGCAGCGCCAGCATAACAACTAATGAAAAACTGTTTTTT. Translating gives CASSASITTNEKLFF.

The chain couples TRBV11-3 to TRBJ2-1; no reliable D call. Germline V lookup: CDR1 SGHNT, CDR2 YENEEA. The V end was cut by 2 bases, the J end by 6 bases, with 2 bases between. CDR3 length: 11 amino acids. The CDR3 loop is CASSLSNEQFF. As DNA, the CDR3 is TGTGCCAGCAGCTTATCCAATGAGCAGTTCTTC.

This clone was detected only once. The V gene is TRBV27, the J gene TRBJ1-6; possibly TRBD1 for D (5 bases). Germline V gene sequence: CDR1 MNHEY, CDR2 SMNVEV (reference sequence). The CDR3 loop spans 14 amino acids. Between the trimmed V and J ends, which lost 7 bases and 8 bases, there was a span of 15 bases. CDR3 coding DNA: TGTGCCAGCAAATCGGGGGTCGAGGATTCACCCCTCCACTTT. Its protein product is CASKSGVEDSPLHF.

The gene calls are TRBV6-5 and TRBJ1-2; 8 bases fit TRBD1. Germline CDR1 and CDR2: MNHEY and SVGAGI. The J segment lost 4 bases and the V segment lost 8 bases, leaving 6 bases of the junction unmatched. The CDR3 contains 13 residues. This chain's CDR3 is CASVGQGGYGYTF. CDR3 in DNA: TGTGCCAGCGTTGGACAGGGTGGCTATGGCTACACCTTC.

The chain couples TRBV5-4 to TRBJ1-6; D uncertain. The V gene's germline CDR1 is SGHNT and CDR2 YYREEE (reference sequence). Trimming cost V 1 base and J 6 bases, with 8 bases left between them. The CDR3 is 14 residues long. CDR3 loop: CASSLYLTNSPLHF. The CDR3 DNA reads TGTGCCAGCAGCTTGTATCTGACTAATTCACCCCTCCACTTT.

The chain links TRBV5-1 to TRBJ1-4; D gene uncertain. The CDR3 loop spans 14 amino acids. Germline V lookup: CDR1 SGHRS, CDR2 YFSETQ. V was pared by 3 bases and J by 6 bases, with 12 bases between. CDR3 nucleotide sequence: TGCGCCAGCAGCTCTGGTCAAGTCCATGAAAAACTGTTTTTT. Translated, it gives CASSSGQVHEKLFF.

In nucleotides, the CDR3 is TGTGCCAGTCTGAGAACAGCTGATTATAAGCAGTTCTTC. Protein sequence: CASLRTADYKQFF. V and J are TRBV11-3 and TRBJ2-1, with D unresolved. Germline V CDR1 and CDR2: SGHNT, YENEEA. The CDR3 contains 13 residues. V was clipped by 9 bases and J by 11 bases, with 20 bases between them.

The chain carries TRBV5-1 and TRBJ1-6; 7 nucleotides agree with TRBD1. V lost 6 bases, J lost 6 bases, and 9 bases stayed unmatched. The germline gives CDR1 SGHRS, CDR2 YFSETQ. The CDR3 covers 15 residues. CDR3 DNA: TGCGCCAGCACCGCGGACAGGCGGATTAATTCACCCCTCCACTTT. This translates into CASTADRRINSPLHF.

The CDR3 coding sequence is TGTGCCAGCAGCTTAGATGTTTCGGACAGGGTGTCGATCGACGAGCAGTACTTC. It yields the protein CASSLDVSDRVSIDEQYF. The J gene is TRBJ2-7, the V gene TRBV11-2; TRBD1 aligns across 8 bases. CDR3 length equals 18 residues. The junction had 15 bases not matched to a gene; V was cut back by 0 bases and J by 5 bases. Germline V gene lookup returns CDR1 SGHAT and CDR2 FQNNGV.

In nucleotides, the CDR3 is TGTGCCAGCAGCTTAACTCTCGGACTAGCGGGAGACAAGGACAATGAGCAGTTCTTC. Protein: CASSLTLGLAGDKDNEQFF. V is TRBV7-3 and J is TRBJ2-1, with 13 bases lining up with TRBD2. The CDR3 has 19 amino acids. The V gene's germline CDR1 is SGHTA and CDR2 FQGTGA. With 0 bases clipped from V and 5 bases from J, the junction kept 10 bases outside the gene matches.